This entry lists 27 T cell receptor beta chains sequenced from one sample in a study of blood T cells in healthy people across ages. It was with a sample-barcoded 5' primer and a J-beta primer mix that a second PCR of roughly 7 to 11 cycles was run. TCRdb reanalysed the 5' RACE reads using MiXCR and keeps one entry per CDR3 protein. In the table there are about 970,000 distinct CDR3 sequences, 45% to 60% of which are singletons. Input material: blood. The receptor set was obtained from a woman in her sixties or seventies in good health.

Only a few counts were recorded for this clonotype. The gene calls are TRBV12-3 or TRBV12-4 and TRBJ1-2; the D gene is possibly TRBD1 (5 bases). Deletions cut 2 bases from V and 5 bases from J, with 15 bases between. The CDR3 is 15 amino acids. Here the CDR3 reads CASSLKAQGFYGYTF. As DNA, the CDR3 is TGTGCCAGCAGTTTAAAGGCCCAGGGATTTTATGGCTACACCTTC.

This clonotype was counted between two and nine times. The rearrangement joins TRBV6-2 or TRBV6-3 to TRBJ2-5, with 8 bases identical to TRBD1. Germline CDR1 and CDR2: MNHEY and SVGEGT. The V gene end was trimmed by 4 bases and the J gene end by 5 bases; junction bases not matched to a gene: 12. This CDR3 has 16 residues. The CDR3 is CASSFSSTGVGETQYF. The CDR3 bases are TGTGCCAGCAGTTTTTCCTCGACAGGGGTCGGGGAGACCCAGTACTTC.

This clonotype was seen a handful of times. The chain uses TRBV6-1 and TRBJ2-5, with unresolved D. TRBJ2-7 matches the DNA end more closely, so the J call is doubtful. Germline-derived CDR1 and CDR2 are MNHNS and SASEGT. There are 14 residues in the CDR3. The CDR3 protein is CASSETLVRGEQYF. The CDR3 coding sequence is TGTGCCAGCAGTGAAACCCTAGTACGAGGCGAGCAGTACTTC.

This chain joins TRBV27 and TRBJ2-1; a possible D gene is TRBD2 (5 bases). The J call is in doubt because the DNA end fits TRBJ2-7 better. The CDR3 covers 12 residues. Germline V lookup: CDR1 MNHEY, CDR2 SMNVEV (reference sequence). The CDR3 coding sequence is TGTGCCAGCAGCCGGGATTACAATGAGCAGTACTTC. This encodes CASSRDYNEQYF.

The chain joins TRBV7-2 to TRBJ1-6, with TRBD1 matching 9 bases. The CDR3 runs to 15 residues. Trimming at V came to 2 bases and at J to 7 bases, leaving 3 bases not matched to a gene. Germline-derived CDR1 and CDR2 are SGHTA and FQGNSA. CDR3 sequence: CASSLMTGGNSPLHF. In DNA, the CDR3 is TGTGCCAGCAGCTTAATGACAGGGGGGAATTCACCCCTCCACTTT.

The CDR3 loop is CASSVVAGGLKETQYF. CDR3 in DNA: TGTGCCAGCAGCGTAGTCGCGGGAGGATTGAAAGAGACCCAGTACTTC. The chain couples TRBV9 to TRBJ2-5, with 8 bases matching TRBD2. The length of the CDR3 is 16 residues. Looked up from germline, CDR1 is SGDLS and CDR2 is YYNGEE. V dropped 0 bases and J dropped 3; count of bases not matched to a gene: 7.

This clonotype appeared a few times. The chain combines TRBV7-2 with TRBJ2-1; 11 nucleotides align to TRBD2. Germline lookup yields CDR1 SGHTA and CDR2 FQGNSA. V lost 2 bases and J lost 12; bases outside the gene matches: 3. This CDR3 has 13 amino acids. The CDR3: CASSLTSGSRQFF. The CDR3 DNA is TGTGCCAGCAGCTTAACTAGCGGGAGTCGGCAGTTCTTC.

The chain combines TRBV5-1 with TRBJ1-6; no clear D gene. The V end was cut by 0 bases, the J end by 0 bases, with 10 bases between. This CDR3 is built from 17 residues. Germline CDR1 SGHRS, CDR2 YFSETQ. CDR3 in DNA: TGCGCCAGCAGCTTGGTGGGAACGAGCTCCTATAATTCACCCCTCCACTTT. The encoded protein is CASSLVGTSSYNSPLHF. The full variable domain, in which reference TRBV5-1 and TRBJ1-6 provide the parts outside the CDR3, is KAGVTQTPRYLIKTRGQQVTLSCSPISGHRSVSWYQQTPGQGLQFLFEYFSETQRNKGNFPGRFSGRQFSNSRSEMNVSTLELGDSALYLCASSLVGTSSYNSPLHFGNGTRLTVT.

This clonotype was observed a handful of times. The rearrangement links TRBV5-1 to TRBJ2-1; D not resolved. Germline loops: CDR1 SGHRS, CDR2 YFSETQ. The CDR3 consists of 12 residues. Trimming left V 5 bases short and J 8 bases short, with 11 bases between. CDR3 region: CASRIGWDEQFF. The CDR3 bases are TGCGCCAGCAGGATAGGTTGGGATGAGCAGTTCTTC. Together with reference TRBV5-1 and TRBJ2-1, the CDR3 gives the full variable domain: KAGVTQTPRYLIKTRGQQVTLSCSPISGHRSVSWYQQTPGQGLQFLFEYFSETQRNKGNFPGRFSGRQFSNSRSEMNVSTLELGDSALYLCASRIGWDEQFFGPGTRLTVL.

The chain couples TRBV7-2 to TRBJ1-4; possibly TRBD1 for D (5 bases). The CDR3 extends over 14 amino acids. Germline V lookup: CDR1 SGHTA, CDR2 FQGNSA. V shed 2 bases and J shed 10 bases, with 14 bases lying between them. CDR3 DNA sequence: TGTGCCAGCAGCTTAAATTCCAGGGAAGGAAAACTGTTTTTT. Translation: CASSLNSREGKLFF.

CDR3 bases: TGTGCCAGTAGTACCATAGCGGGAGCGCAGTACTTC. This gives the protein CASSTIAGAQYF. The chain uses TRBV19 and TRBJ2-4, with 9 bases matching TRBD2. The CDR3 runs to 12 residues. From germline, CDR1 is LNHDA and CDR2 SQIVND (reference sequence). With 4 bases clipped from V and 13 bases from J, the junction kept 5 bases outside the gene matches.

The V call is TRBV6-6, the J call TRBJ2-3, with 11 bases lining up with TRBD2. The CDR3 extends over 16 amino acids. V shed 5 bases and J 4 bases; nucleotides not matched to a gene: 8. Germline V CDR1 and CDR2: MNHNY, SVGAGI (reference sequence). CDR3 sequence (DNA): TGTGCCAGCAGTCACCTTAGCGGGAGGGGAGCAGATACGCAGTATTTT. It is translated as CASSHLSGRGADTQYF.

The chain is built from TRBV25-1 and TRBJ2-4; D is perhaps TRBD1 or TRBD2 (6 bases each). Per the germline V gene, CDR1 is MGHDK and CDR2 is SYGVNS. The CDR3 is made up of 15 amino acids. V was cut by 2 bases and J by 13 bases, with 21 bases left in between. The CDR3 DNA reads TGTGCCAGCAGTGAACGCGGCAGGGGTTCGGGGGAGCAGTACTTC. This codes for CASSERGRGSGEQYF.

V is TRBV6-6 and J is TRBJ2-5; D remains unclear. Trimming shortened V by 7 bases and J by 1 base, and 7 bases separated the two germline ends. Germline-derived CDR1 and CDR2 are MNHNY and SVGAGI (reference sequence). CDR3 length equals 12 residues. The chain's CDR3 is CASTEPQETQYF. The DNA for the CDR3 is TGTGCCAGCACGGAGCCCCAAGAGACCCAGTACTTC.

V is TRBV3-1 and J is TRBJ2-4; 8 nucleotides line up with TRBD2. Judging by the DNA end, TRBJ2-7 fits better; the J call may be wrong. CDR3 size: 14 residues. CDR1 LGHDT and CDR2 YNNKEL come from the germline V gene (reference sequence). CDR3 loop: CASSQGTSDYEQYF. As DNA, the CDR3 is TGTGCCAGCAGCCAGGGGACTAGTGACTACGAGCAGTACTTC.

The chain carries TRBV30 and TRBJ2-7; possible D gene TRBD1, 5 bases. The germline V gene has CDR1 GTSNPN and CDR2 SVGIG (reference sequence). The CDR3 has 15 amino acids. The V end was cut by 4 bases, the J end by 3 bases, with 19 bases between. The CDR3 DNA is TGTGCCTGGATCGGAAGGGGCAGGCATATCTACGAGCAGTACTTC. This encodes CAWIGRGRHIYEQYF.

Only a few counts were recorded for this clonotype. This rearrangement joins TRBV4-2 to TRBJ1-2; 7 nucleotides agree with TRBD1. Trimming at V came to 2 bases and at J to 6 bases, leaving 6 bases not matched to a gene. CDR1 LGHNA and CDR2 YNFKEQ come from the germline V gene. The CDR3 extends over 14 amino acids. CDR3 in DNA: TGTGCCAGCAGCCAAAGACAGGGAAGAGATGGCTACACCTTC. It yields the protein CASSQRQGRDGYTF.

V gene TRBV20-1 combines with J gene TRBJ2-5; unclear D gene. Germline CDR1 is DFQATT and CDR2 is SNEGSKA (reference sequence). V was pared by 3 bases and J by 5 bases, with 10 bases between. The CDR3 has 12 amino acids. CDR3 amino acids: CSARGYGETQYF. In DNA, the CDR3 is TGCAGTGCTAGGGGATATGGGGAGACCCAGTACTTC.

The CDR3 coding sequence is TGCAGTGCGAGACCTCGGGACTATGAGGATGAGCAGTTCTTC. Translated: CSARPRDYEDEQFF. V and J are TRBV20-1 and TRBJ2-1; 7 nucleotides match TRBD2. V lost 6 bases to trimming and J lost 8 bases; unmatched junction nucleotides: 13. CDR1 DFQATT and CDR2 SNEGSKA come from the germline V gene (reference sequence). This CDR3 region has 14 residues.

The chain links TRBV12-3 or TRBV12-4 to TRBJ2-1; possible D gene TRBD1, 6 bases. V lost 6 bases to trimming and J lost 5 bases, with 17 bases between them. This CDR3 region has 15 residues. This CDR3 is CASSRSQGWHNEQFF. The CDR3 bases are TGTGCCAGCAGCAGATCGCAGGGGTGGCACAATGAGCAGTTCTTC.

This clonotype came up a few times. The chain has TRBV7-9 and TRBJ2-7, with TRBD1 matching 7 bases. Germline V CDR1 and CDR2: SEHNR, FQNEAQ (reference sequence). The trim removed 5 bases at V and 2 bases at J, leaving 6 bases unmatched. This CDR3 comprises 14 residues. The CDR3 DNA follows: TGTGCCAGCAGCCCGGGGACAGTCCCCTACGAGCAGTACTTC. Its translation is CASSPGTVPYEQYF. The full variable domain, in which reference TRBV7-9 and TRBJ2-7 provide the parts outside the CDR3, is DTGVSQNPRHKITKRGQNVTFRCDPISEHNRLYWYRQTLGQGPEFLTYFQNEAQLEKSRLLSDRFSAERPKGSFSTLEIQRTEQGDSAMYLCASSPGTVPYEQYFGPGTRLTVT.

The V call is TRBV28, the J call TRBJ2-5; 7 nucleotides agree with TRBD1. The closer fit of TRBJ2-7 to the DNA end suggests the J call may be wrong. CDR3 length: 14 amino acids. CDR1 is MDHEN and CDR2 is SYDVKM in the germline V gene. This CDR3 reads CASRLGDRVLEQYF. CDR3 DNA sequence: TGTGCCAGCAGATTAGGAGACAGGGTACTCGAGCAGTACTTC.

The chain carries TRBV12-3 or TRBV12-4 and TRBJ1-2, with TRBD1 matching over 7 bases. After removal of 6 bases from V and 4 bases from J, the junction contained 11 bases not matched to a gene. The CDR3 is 15 amino acids. In DNA, the CDR3 is TGTGCCAGCAGCGACCCTCCGACAGGGAGCTATGGCTACACCTTC. Its translation is CASSDPPTGSYGYTF.

The chain carries TRBV12-3 or TRBV12-4 and TRBJ2-2, with D maybe TRBD1 (6 bases). The ends were cut back, 3 bases at V and 3 bases at J, with 17 bases in the middle. The CDR3 consists of 17 residues. CDR3 nucleotide sequence: TGTGCCAGCAGTTTGGGTAGCAGGGGCTGGGACACCGGGGAGCTGTTTTTT. Amino acids: CASSLGSRGWDTGELFF.

The rearrangement joins TRBV28 to TRBJ2-7, with TRBD1 as a possible D gene (5 bases). Germline CDR1 MDHEN, CDR2 SYDVKM. The CDR3 spans 15 residues. V was clipped by 5 bases and J by 5 bases, with 19 bases between them. Here the CDR3 DNA reads TGTGCCAGCAGTGGTTCAGGGTTCTATGGCGACGAGCAGTACTTC. The encoded protein is CASSGSGFYGDEQYF.

The gene calls are TRBV24-1 and TRBJ2-1; D gene unclear. Germline-derived CDR1 and CDR2 are KGHDR and SFDVKD. The CDR3 length is 16 residues. V was cut by 0 bases and J by 0 bases, with 8 bases left in between. The CDR3 sequence is CATSDLGGSSYNEQFF. Here the CDR3 DNA reads TGTGCCACCAGTGATTTGGGCGGTAGCTCCTACAATGAGCAGTTCTTC.

This chain connects TRBV27 to TRBJ1-2, with D possibly TRBD1 on 6 matching bases. The ends were cut back, 3 bases at V and 8 bases at J, with 16 bases in the middle. This CDR3 contains 14 residues. The germline CDR1 and CDR2 sequences are MNHEY and SMNVEV (reference sequence). CDR3 coding DNA: TGTGCCAGCAGTTTGGCGACAGGCGTCGGCGGCTACACCTTC. Translated, it gives CASSLATGVGGYTF.